The next 10 T cell receptor beta chains were all read from a single sample in a study of regulatory T cells in long-lasting Graves disease. Investigators prepared the TCR beta libraries by applying iRepertoire HTBI primers and Arm-PCR of CDR3 regions. TCRdb reprocessed the multiplex PCR reads with MiXCR, giving one entry per CDR3 protein. The sample holds more than 350,000 distinct CDR3 sequences; around 14% are singletons and the top ten take approximately 16%. The time point here: newly diagnosed GD, antithyroid drugs for less than 3 months. PBMC-derived RNA was used for the TCR library. Another study also made use of these data, one on T cells in Graves' hyperthyroidism and ophthalmopathy.

Sample: peripheral blood mononuclear cells (PBMCs), taken at new diagnosis, from a patient treated with antithyroid drugs. The receptors derive from a woman aged 25 to 39 with Graves disease.

As for this clonotype: The germline gene is not matched at one end of the junction; a read error may be the cause. This chain joins TRBV27 and TRBJ1-1; D uncertain. The CDR3 contains 13 residues. CDR1 and CDR2 (germline): MNHEY, SMNVEV (reference sequence). The CDR3 loop reads CARSLTGNTEAFF. DNA for the CDR3: TGTGCCAGAAGTTTAACGGGGAACACTGAAGCTTTCTTT.

The genes are TRBV5-1 and TRBJ2-7; D may be TRBD1 or TRBD2 (7 bases each). Germline lookup yields CDR1 SGHRS and CDR2 YFSETQ. The CDR3 spans 16 residues. The germline V and J ends were trimmed by 1 base and 6 bases, with 20 bases remaining between them. CDR3 residues: CASSLWAAGGESEQYF. The CDR3 region has the DNA TGCGCCAGCAGCTTGTGGGCGGCAGGGGGGGAGTCCGAGCAGTACTTC.

This clonotype has ten or more counts. The chain uses TRBV30 and TRBJ2-7; maybe TRBD1 (6 bases). The CDR3 is 13 amino acids. Per germline, CDR1 GTSNPN and CDR2 SVGIG (reference sequence). V was trimmed by 0 bases and J by 6 bases, leaving 12 bases between them. The CDR3 sequence: CAWSVQGLGEQYF. The DNA of the CDR3 is TGTGCCTGGAGTGTACAGGGTTTGGGCGAGCAGTACTTC.

This clonotype has a count of ten or more. The genes are TRBV12-3 or TRBV12-4 and TRBJ2-7, with D possibly being TRBD2 (6 bases). The CDR3 consists of 13 residues. V dropped 4 bases and J dropped 2 bases, with 9 bases sitting between them. CDR3 sequence: CASSYSGTYEQYF. The CDR3 DNA reads as TGTGCCAGCAGTTATAGCGGTACCTACGAGCAGTACTTC.

This clonotype has at least ten counts. V gene TRBV6-2 or TRBV6-3 combines with J gene TRBJ2-1; 7 nucleotides line up with TRBD2. Trimming at V came to 0 bases and at J to 13 bases, leaving 6 bases not matched to a gene. The CDR3 consists of 13 residues. Germline assignment: CDR1 MNHEY and CDR2 SVGEGT. CDR3 protein: CASSYSRAGNQFF. The CDR3 coding sequence is TGTGCCAGCAGTTACTCGAGAGCGGGAAATCAGTTCTTC.

This clonotype was found a few times. A much larger clone lies one base from this, so it may be a read error. The chain uses TRBV20-1 and TRBJ2-3; TRBD2 matches at 9 bases. Per the germline V gene, CDR1 is DFQATT and CDR2 is SNEGSKA (reference sequence). This CDR3 comprises 16 residues. For the CDR3, the DNA is TGCAGTGCTGGAGACCCAAGCGGGAGGACCACAGATACGCAGTATTTT. Its translation: CSAGDPSGRTTDTQYF.

In its sample, this clonotype was seen many times. The J gene is TRBJ1-1, the V gene TRBV5-1, with TRBD1 identical over 8 bases. Germline CDR1 and CDR2: SGHRS and YFSETQ. V was clipped by 4 bases and J by 5 bases; unmatched bases: 4. The CDR3 is made up of 13 amino acids. The CDR3 loop is CASSPGGRTEAFF. The CDR3 nucleotides are TGCGCCAGCAGCCCAGGGGGCCGGACTGAAGCTTTCTTT.

The J gene is TRBJ2-5, the V gene TRBV6-2 or TRBV6-3; TRBD1 agrees at 11 bases. Germline CDR1 reads MNHEY; CDR2 reads SVGEGT. The CDR3 totals 18 residues. Trimming took 6 bases from V and 5 from J; bases not matched to a gene: 17. Here the CDR3 DNA reads TGTGCCAGCAGCGGACAGGGGGCATTGGTTAGCGGGACTGAGACCCAGTACTTC. The encoded protein is CASSGQGALVSGTETQYF.

This clonotype was observed at least ten times. CDR3 region: CASSFRGGLAGREQYF. For the CDR3, the DNA is TGTGCCAGCAGCTTTCGGGGCGGCCTGGCAGGGAGGGAGCAGTACTTC. The chain couples TRBV7-9 to TRBJ2-7; perhaps TRBD2 as D (6 bases). V gave up 3 bases and J gave up 7 bases, with 22 bases separating them. CDR1 and CDR2 from the germline V gene are SEHNR and FQNEAQ (reference sequence). CDR3 length equals 16 residues. The full variable domain, rest sourced from reference TRBV7-9 and TRBJ2-7, is DTGVSQNPRHKITKRGQNVTFRCDPISEHNRLYWYRQTLGQGPEFLTYFQNEAQLEKSRLLSDRFSAERPKGSFSTLEIQRTEQGDSAMYLCASSFRGGLAGREQYFGPGTRLTVT.

In its sample, this clonotype was seen many times. This chain links TRBV11-3 with TRBJ2-3; no definite D call. The CDR3 has 14 amino acids. Deletions cut 3 bases from V and 4 bases from J, with 11 bases between. CDR1 is SGHNT, CDR2 YENEEA, per germline. CDR3 nucleotides: TGTGCCAGCAGCTTCCTGAGTGGGTCAGATACGCAGTATTTT. Its protein product is CASSFLSGSDTQYF.